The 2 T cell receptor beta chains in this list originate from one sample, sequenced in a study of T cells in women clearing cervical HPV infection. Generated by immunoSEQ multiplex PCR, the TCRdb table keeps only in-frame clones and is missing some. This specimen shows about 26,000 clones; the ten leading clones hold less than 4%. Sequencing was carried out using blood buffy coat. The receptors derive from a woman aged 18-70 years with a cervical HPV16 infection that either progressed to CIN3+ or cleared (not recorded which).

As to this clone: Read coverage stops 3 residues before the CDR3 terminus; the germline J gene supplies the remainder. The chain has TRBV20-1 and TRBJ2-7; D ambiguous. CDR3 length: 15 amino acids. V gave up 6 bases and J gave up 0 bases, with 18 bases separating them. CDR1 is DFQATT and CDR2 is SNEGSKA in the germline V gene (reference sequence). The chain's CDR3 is CSATDSVQRSYEQYF. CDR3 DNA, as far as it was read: TGCAGTGCCACCGACTCGGTTCAGCGCTCCTACGAG.

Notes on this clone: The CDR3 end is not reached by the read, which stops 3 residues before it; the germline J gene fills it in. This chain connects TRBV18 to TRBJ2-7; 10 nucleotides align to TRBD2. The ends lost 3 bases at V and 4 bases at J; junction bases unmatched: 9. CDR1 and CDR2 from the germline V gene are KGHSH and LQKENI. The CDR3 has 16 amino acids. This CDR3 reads CASSPGRAGGLYEQYF. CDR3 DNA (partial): TGTGCCAGCTCACCCGGGAGAGCGGGGGGGCTGTACGAG.